The next 18 T cell receptor beta chains were all read from a single sample in a study of blood T cell repertoires in COVID-19. Only in-frame clones appear in the TCRdb table, and some are missing; sequencing was by immunoSEQ multiplex PCR. The sample shows almost 95,000 clones, around 82% of them seen only once. The sequencing sample was made of peripheral blood. These receptors all come from a man between 60 and 75 years old with acute or convalescent COVID-19.

The CDR3 spells CASIPRAGGSEAFF. The CDR3 bases are TGTGCCAGCATTCCTAGAGCAGGGGGGTCTGAAGCTTTCTTT. This sequence joins TRBV6-5 and TRBJ1-1, with 7 bases identical to TRBD1. With 7 bases clipped from V and 6 bases from J, the junction kept 11 bases outside the gene matches. The germline V gene encodes CDR1 MNHEY and CDR2 SVGAGI. The CDR3 extends over 14 amino acids.

The rearrangement uses TRBV5-4 and TRBJ1-2; 7 positions agree with TRBD1. The V segment lost 3 bases and the J segment 5 bases; nucleotides outside the gene matches: 4. The CDR3 contains 13 residues. Per germline, CDR1 SGHNT and CDR2 YYREEE (reference sequence). The CDR3 coding sequence is TGTGCCAGCAGCTCACAGGGGAAATATGGCTACACCTTC. Translated, it gives CASSSQGKYGYTF.

The chain combines TRBV19 with TRBJ2-7; 8 bases are a match to TRBD1. This CDR3 comprises 15 residues. From germline, CDR1 is LNHDA and CDR2 SQIVND (reference sequence). Losses at the gene ends were 6 bases for V and 0 bases for J; bases not matched to a gene: 7. The CDR3 sequence: CASSKTGAPSYEQYF. The CDR3 DNA reads TGTGCCAGTAGCAAGACAGGGGCTCCCTCCTACGAGCAGTACTTC.

This chain connects TRBV6-5 to TRBJ2-1; D is unclear. Germline V lookup: CDR1 MNHEY, CDR2 SVGAGI. The germline V and J ends were trimmed by 0 bases and 8 bases, with 8 bases remaining between them. The CDR3 loop spans 13 amino acids. Written as DNA, the CDR3 is TGTGCCAGCAGTTACTCGAGTGGAGATGAGCAGTTCTTC. Protein sequence: CASSYSSGDEQFF.

Worth noting for this clone: The junction and the germline gene differ at one end; a read error may be behind it. The chain recombines TRBV7-3 with TRBJ2-1, with 7 bases lining up with TRBD2. Germline CDR1 reads SGHTA; CDR2 reads FQGTGA. The CDR3 sequence is 14 residues long. This chain's CDR3 is CASSLRGVYDEQFF. For the CDR3, the DNA is TGTGCCAGCAGCTTACGGGGGGTCTACGATGAGCAGTTCTTC.

V and J are TRBV21-1 and TRBJ1-2. TRBV21-1 represents a pseudogene. The CDR3 is 14 residues long. CDR3 residues: CASSKGRDPYGYTF. In DNA, the CDR3 is TGTGCCAGCAGCAAAGGGCGGGACCCCTATGGCTACACCTTC.

The chain links TRBV14 to TRBJ2-7; D call uncertain. Germline CDR1 and CDR2: SGHDN and FVKESK. The V gene lost 4 bases and the J gene lost 7 bases, with 8 bases spanning the gap. The CDR3 consists of 11 residues. The CDR3 nucleotides are TGTGCCAGCAGCCCGTACAAGGAGCAGTACTTC. Amino acids: CASSPYKEQYF.

This clone has more than one count but fewer than ten. This chain links TRBV5-4 with TRBJ1-2; a possible D gene is TRBD1 (5 bases). CDR1 is SGHNT, CDR2 YYREEE, per germline (reference sequence). This CDR3 contains 13 residues. Trimming left V 6 bases short and J 7 bases short, with 16 bases between. The CDR3 DNA reads as TGTGCCAGCACCGGAGGGGAGGGTGGTGGCTACACCTTC. Translating it yields CASTGGEGGGYTF.

The V and J genes are TRBV12-3 or TRBV12-4 and TRBJ1-2; D is unclear. The germline V and J ends were trimmed by 3 bases and 8 bases, with 10 bases remaining between them. This CDR3 has 12 residues. This chain's CDR3 is CASSFNRGGYTF. The CDR3 region has the DNA TGTGCCAGCAGTTTTAACCGGGGAGGCTACACCTTC.

The chain carries TRBV4-2 and TRBJ2-2; D is undetermined. This CDR3 region has 15 residues. CDR1 is LGHNA, CDR2 YNFKEQ, per germline. V was shortened by 4 bases and J by 4 bases, with 13 bases between the two germline ends. The CDR3 here is CASSPEVLGTGELFF. Here the CDR3 DNA reads TGTGCCAGCAGCCCCGAGGTTTTGGGCACCGGGGAGCTGTTTTTT.

The chain is built from TRBV9 and TRBJ1-1, with D tentatively TRBD1 (6 bases). The V and J ends lost 0 bases and 0 bases respectively, with 9 bases between them. This CDR3 is 15 amino acids long. Per germline, CDR1 SGDLS and CDR2 YYNGEE. The DNA of the CDR3 is TGTGCCAGCAGCGTAGGAGACAGGTTGAACACTGAAGCTTTCTTT. The encoded protein is CASSVGDRLNTEAFF.

The rearrangement uses TRBV7-8 and TRBJ1-1, with D unclear. The CDR3 is 13 amino acids. Germline values: CDR1 SGHVS, CDR2 FQNEAQ. With 1 base removed from V and 4 bases from J, the gap between germline ends came to 7 bases. The CDR3 DNA is TGTGCCAGCAGCTTAGATGGAGTCACTGAAGCTTTCTTT. Its protein product is CASSLDGVTEAFF. Filled out from reference TRBV7-8 and TRBJ1-1, the complete variable domain reads GAGVSQSPRYKVAKRGQDVALRCDPISGHVSLFWYQQALGQGPEFLTYFQNEAQLDKSGLPSDRFFAERPEGSVSTLKIQRTQQEDSAVYLCASSLDGVTEAFFGQGTRLTVV.

A remark on this clone: One end of the junction is discordant with germline, which a read error may explain. The genes are TRBV11-3 and TRBJ1-1, with D unresolved. CDR1 SGHNT and CDR2 YENEEA come from the germline V gene. The CDR3 contains 13 residues. The CDR3 loop reads CASSLEAYTEAFF. Here the CDR3 DNA reads TGTGCCAGCAGCCTAGAGGCTTACACTGAAGCTTTCTTT.

The gene calls are TRBV21-1 and TRBJ2-4; the table gives TRBD2 as D, unverified against the DNA. TRBV21-1 corresponds to a pseudogene. The CDR3 length is 13 residues. As DNA, the CDR3 is TGTGCCAGCCCGGGGGGTGCCAAAAACATTCAGTACTTC. Translation gives CASPGGAKNIQYF.

The chain employs TRBV5-8 and TRBJ2-3, with 8 bases lining up with TRBD2. V was clipped by 1 base and J by 2 bases; unmatched bases: 6. This CDR3 is built from 16 residues. CDR1 SGHTS and CDR2 YDEGEE come from the germline V gene. The CDR3 is CASSLYGGGPTDTQYF. The DNA for the CDR3 is TGTGCCAGCAGCTTGTACGGGGGGGGTCCCACAGATACGCAGTATTTT.

The V call is TRBV18, the J call TRBJ2-1, with 12 bases fitting TRBD2. The CDR3 is made up of 17 amino acids. In germline, CDR1 is KGHSH, CDR2 LQKENI. V shed 3 bases and J 6 bases; nucleotides not matched to a gene: 9. The CDR3 coding sequence is TGTGCCAGCTCACCGCCATTTTCTAGCGGGGGGGGCAATGAGCAGTTCTTC. This gives the protein CASSPPFSSGGGNEQFF.

The chain carries TRBV19 and TRBJ1-5; D is unresolved. The CDR3 is 14 amino acids. Germline V CDR1 and CDR2: LNHDA, SQIVND (reference sequence). With 3 bases removed from V and 6 bases from J, the gap between germline ends came to 12 bases. For the CDR3, the DNA is TGTGCCAGTAGTATTGAGATGCGCGGTCAGCCCCAGCATTTT. Protein product: CASSIEMRGQPQHF.

This chain links TRBV9 with TRBJ1-2; the match to TRBD1 covers 7 bases. Germline V lookup: CDR1 SGDLS, CDR2 YYNGEE. The CDR3 length is 12 residues. The J segment lost 6 bases and the V segment lost 2 bases, leaving 1 base of the junction unmatched. CDR3 in DNA: TGTGCCAGCAGCGTCAGGGGGAATGGCTACACCTTC. Translation gives CASSVRGNGYTF.